The 20 T cell receptor beta chains below were found in one sample sequenced in a study of blood T cell repertoires in COVID-19. Profiled with immunoSEQ multiplex PCR; TCRdb holds only in-frame clones, not every one. This sample has 150,000 to 200,000 clones, with over 75% found just once. The sequenced sample was peripheral blood. The source is a woman in her 70s with acute or convalescent COVID-19.

The chain couples TRBV9 to TRBJ2-6; D might be TRBD2 (6 bases). The CDR3 has 17 residues. Germline CDR1 is SGDLS and CDR2 is YYNGEE. V was cut by 0 bases and J by 4 bases, with 14 bases left in between. The CDR3 bases are TGTGCCAGCAGCGTAGACGGGGGAGCGGCCGGGGCCAACGTCCTGACTTTC. Translating it yields CASSVDGGAAGANVLTF.

The V gene is TRBV3-1 (or the pseudogene TRBV3-2), the J gene TRBJ2-3, with 7 bases aligning to TRBD2. The CDR3 runs 14 residues. After removal of 7 bases from V and 8 bases from J, the junction contained 12 bases not matched to a gene. Germline CDR1 LGHDT, CDR2 YNNKEL (reference sequence). CDR3 protein: CASTSGGRAGTQYF. The CDR3 nucleotides are TGTGCCAGCACCTCTGGCGGGAGAGCTGGTACGCAGTATTTT.

CDR3 bases: TGTGCCAGCAGCCCGAGACTAGCGGGGGGGAATGAGCAGTTCTTC. Its protein product is CASSPRLAGGNEQFF. The rearrangement uses TRBV11-1 and TRBJ2-1, with 14 bases matching TRBD2. CDR1 is SGHAT and CDR2 is FQDESV in the germline V gene (reference sequence). After removal of 5 bases from V and 7 bases from J, the junction contained 4 bases not matched to a gene. CDR3 length: 15 residues.

V usage is TRBV29-1 and J usage is TRBJ2-7; 11 bases are a match to TRBD2. The V and J ends lost 5 bases and 2 bases, in that order; junction bases with no gene match: 5. Germline V CDR1 and CDR2: SQVTM, ANQGSEA. The CDR3 is made up of 14 amino acids. CDR3 protein: CSVLTSGKPYEQYF. For the CDR3, the DNA is TGCAGCGTTTTGACTAGCGGGAAACCCTACGAGCAGTACTTC.

A remark on this clone: Other nucleotide sequences from this sample produce the same CDR3. This sequence joins TRBV5-4 and TRBJ2-7; 7 bases match TRBD1. J lost 2 bases, V lost 0 bases, and 5 bases had no gene match. Germline assignment: CDR1 SGHNT and CDR2 YYREEE (reference sequence). The CDR3 runs to 15 residues. CDR3 amino acids: CASSLDRGQTYEQYF. The CDR3 coding sequence is TGTGCCAGCAGCTTGGACAGGGGTCAAACCTACGAGCAGTACTTC.

The chain recombines TRBV18 with TRBJ2-1; 10 nucleotides match TRBD2. Germline V gene sequence: CDR1 KGHSH, CDR2 LQKENI. Unmatched junction bases numbered 9, after V lost 4 bases and J lost 6 bases. This CDR3 has 16 amino acids. DNA of the CDR3: TGTGCCAGCTCACTTACCCTAGCGGGAGATTTCAATGAGCAGTTCTTC. Residues: CASSLTLAGDFNEQFF.

CDR3 DNA: TGTGCCAGCAGTGAACTTAGACAGGGCGGCTATGGCTACACCTTC. Amino acids: CASSELRQGGYGYTF. The rearrangement joins TRBV2 to TRBJ1-2, with 7 bases identical to TRBD1. The germline V gene encodes CDR1 SNHLY and CDR2 FYNNEI. V trimming: 2 bases; J trimming: 4 bases; junction bases outside the gene matches: 7. The CDR3 consists of 15 residues.

V is TRBV13 and J is TRBJ2-7; D gene unclear. Germline values: CDR1 PRHDT, CDR2 FYEKMQ (reference sequence). V was cut by 0 bases and J by 5 bases, with 11 bases left in between. The CDR3 consists of 14 residues. CDR3 loop: CASSLGLPGNEQYF. The DNA of the CDR3 is TGTGCCAGCAGCTTAGGACTTCCAGGAAACGAGCAGTACTTC. Variable domain in full (rest from reference TRBV13 and TRBJ2-7): AAGVIQSPRHLIKEKRETATLKCYPIPRHDTVYWYQQGPGQDPQFLISFYEKMQSDKGSIPDRFSAQQFSDYHSELNMSSLELGDSALYFCASSLGLPGNEQYFGPGTRLTVT.

This clone came up once. The chain joins TRBV11-2 to TRBJ2-7; 8 positions match TRBD2. After removal of 6 bases from V and 3 bases from J, the junction contained 4 bases not matched to a gene. This CDR3 spans 13 amino acids. Germline V CDR1 and CDR2: SGHAT, FQNNGV. CDR3 residues: CASRISGDYEQYF. CDR3 nucleotides: TGTGCCAGCAGGATTAGCGGGGACTACGAGCAGTACTTC.

Only one count was recorded for this clone. The chain carries TRBV5-1 and TRBJ2-2, with 10 bases identical to TRBD1. This CDR3 region has 13 residues. Germline V gene data show CDR1 as SGHRS and CDR2 as YFSETQ. After removal of 4 bases from V and 10 bases from J, the junction contained 4 bases not matched to a gene. The CDR3 loop reads CASSPGQGLELFF. The CDR3 DNA is TGCGCCAGCAGCCCGGGACAGGGGTTGGAGCTGTTTTTT.

CDR3 protein: CASEFGRSSGSTDTQYF. The CDR3 DNA sequence: TGTGCCAGCGAGTTCGGGCGGTCCAGCGGTAGCACAGATACGCAGTATTTT. This chain uses TRBV2 with TRBJ2-3; TRBD2 might be the D (5 bases). V gave up 8 bases and J gave up 0 bases, with 21 bases separating them. Germline CDR1 and CDR2: SNHLY and FYNNEI. The CDR3 runs to 17 residues.

In its sample, this clone was seen once. V and J are TRBV7-2 and TRBJ2-1; D is undetermined. Per germline, CDR1 SGHTA and CDR2 FQGNSA. Trimming cost V 5 bases and J 6 bases, with 11 bases left between them. This CDR3 has 13 residues. The CDR3 is CASSPGPSNEQFF. CDR3 nucleotides: TGTGCCAGCAGCCCCGGTCCGTCCAATGAGCAGTTCTTC. Supplemented by reference TRBV7-2 and TRBJ2-1, the full variable domain reads GAGVSQSPSNKVTEKGKDVELRCDPISGHTALYWYRQSLGQGLEFLIYFQGNSAPDKSGLPSDRFSAERTGGSVSTLTIQRTQQEDSAVYLCASSPGPSNEQFFGPGTRLTVL.

The CDR3 spells CASSFLAGVGTDTQYF. DNA of the CDR3: TGTGCCAGCAGTTTTTTGGCGGGAGTGGGAACAGATACGCAGTATTTT. This chain uses TRBV27 with TRBJ2-3; 7 bases fit TRBD2. CDR3 size: 16 residues. Germline-derived CDR1 and CDR2 are MNHEY and SMNVEV (reference sequence). Germline trimming cut 3 bases from V and 3 bases from J; bases unmatched to any gene: 9.

The gene calls are TRBV21-1 and TRBJ2-7; the table's D gene call, TRBD1, was not cross checked with the DNA. TRBV21-1 represents a pseudogene. The CDR3 loop spans 15 amino acids. The CDR3 is CASSNYPQAHYEQYF. The CDR3 DNA sequence: TGTGCCAGCAGCAACTATCCACAGGCCCACTACGAGCAGTACTTC.

The V gene is TRBV2, the J gene TRBJ2-2; 7 bases map to TRBD2. The CDR3 is 15 residues long. J gave up 5 bases and V 4 bases, and 7 bases lay outside the gene matches. CDR1 is SNHLY and CDR2 is FYNNEI in the germline V gene. The CDR3 sequence is CASSGLRGGTGELFF. CDR3 nucleotide sequence: TGTGCCAGCAGTGGTCTGCGGGGAGGGACCGGGGAGCTGTTTTTT.

The V gene is TRBV12-3 or TRBV12-4, the J gene TRBJ2-3; no definite D call. V was shortened by 3 bases and J by 1 base, with 5 bases between the two germline ends. This CDR3 contains 13 residues. CDR3 sequence: CASSFLGTDTQYF. The CDR3 coding sequence is TGTGCCAGCAGTTTCCTAGGCACAGATACGCAGTATTTT.

This clone was detected only once. The gene calls are TRBV5-1 and TRBJ2-1; 8 bases map to TRBD2. Germline V gene data show CDR1 as SGHRS and CDR2 as YFSETQ. The CDR3 is 16 residues long. V lost 2 bases to trimming and J lost 7 bases; unmatched junction nucleotides: 11. The CDR3 nucleotides read TGCGCCAGCAGCTTTAGCGGGAAAGGCTCAATTAATGAGCAGTTCTTC. This codes for CASSFSGKGSINEQFF.

The chain is built from TRBV5-1 and TRBJ2-3, with D uncertain. CDR1 and CDR2 from the germline V gene are SGHRS and YFSETQ. The CDR3 length is 15 residues. The V end lost 0 bases, the J end lost 3 bases, and 11 bases lay between the germline ends. The CDR3 loop reads CASSLDYSLTDTQYF. The CDR3 DNA sequence: TGCGCCAGCAGCTTGGACTATAGCTTAACAGATACGCAGTATTTT.

V and J are TRBV7-6 and TRBJ2-2; 12 nucleotides agree with TRBD2. The CDR3 has 19 amino acids. In germline, CDR1 is SGHVS, CDR2 FNYEAQ. The trim removed 3 bases at V and 6 bases at J, leaving 14 bases unmatched. CDR3: CASSLPLSLAGGFSGELFF. The CDR3 DNA sequence: TGTGCCAGCAGCTTGCCTCTATCGCTAGCGGGAGGGTTCTCCGGGGAGCTGTTTTTT.

This chain connects TRBV5-8 to TRBJ1-1; D uncertain. CDR1 is SGHTS, CDR2 YDEGEE, per germline. Trimming removed 0 bases from V and 6 bases from J, with 21 bases in between. The CDR3 consists of 17 residues. CDR3 sequence: CASSLVERGGSRSEAFF. CDR3 DNA sequence: TGTGCCAGCAGCTTGGTGGAGAGAGGAGGGTCTCGTTCTGAAGCTTTCTTT.